The 21 T cell receptor beta chains below were found in one sample sequenced in a study of blood T cell repertoires in COVID-19. Sequenced by immunoSEQ multiplex PCR; TCRdb stores in-frame clones only, minus some. This sample has about 480,000 clones, with more than 75% found just once. Source material: PBMCs or T cells enriched from blood (not recorded which). The origin of the receptors is a middle-aged woman who had recovered from COVID-19.

This chain links TRBV24-1 with TRBJ2-1; TRBD1 matches at 7 bases. In germline, CDR1 is KGHDR, CDR2 SFDVKD. The CDR3 length is 23 residues. After removal of 4 bases from V and 0 bases from J, the junction contained 26 bases not matched to a gene. The CDR3 DNA reads TGTGCCACCAGTGACAGTGGATCCGGGACAGCGTATACCGTTCAAAGCTCCTACAATGAGCAGTTCTTC. Encoded protein: CATSDSGSGTAYTVQSSYNEQFF.

The rearrangement joins TRBV7-8 to TRBJ2-7, with 8 bases lining up with TRBD1. This CDR3 has 15 residues. The V gene end was trimmed by 6 bases and the J gene end by 1 base; junction bases not matched to a gene: 8. Germline CDR1 SGHVS, CDR2 FQNEAQ. The CDR3 is CASRRGQGPSYEQYF. Here the CDR3 DNA reads TGTGCCAGCAGACGAGGACAGGGACCTTCCTACGAGCAGTACTTC.

DNA of the CDR3: TGTGCCTGGAGACCAGAATCTAGCACAGATACGCAGTATTTT. Translation: CAWRPESSTDTQYF. This chain connects TRBV30 to TRBJ2-3; D is unclear. The CDR3 runs 14 residues. The germline V and J ends were trimmed by 3 bases and 0 bases, with 10 bases remaining between them. Germline V gene data show CDR1 as GTSNPN and CDR2 as SVGIG (reference sequence).

The rearrangement uses TRBV7-2 and TRBJ2-5; 12 bases map to TRBD2. There are 17 residues in the CDR3. Trimming cost V 5 bases and J 1 base; bases outside gene matches: 8. Germline-derived CDR1 and CDR2 are SGHTA and FQGNSA. CDR3 in amino acids: CASSPGGTSGLQETQYF. CDR3 in DNA: TGTGCCAGCAGCCCGGGGGGGACTAGCGGGCTCCAAGAGACCCAGTACTTC.

The CDR3 DNA follows: TGTGCCAGCAGTTTTTTTCGATCAGGGGAAGCTTTCTTT. Protein sequence: CASSFFRSGEAFF. The chain is built from TRBV12-3 or TRBV12-4 and TRBJ1-1; D might be TRBD1 (5 bases). The CDR3 totals 13 residues. The germline V and J ends were trimmed by 3 bases and 8 bases, with 13 bases remaining between them.

The chain uses TRBV12-3 or TRBV12-4 and TRBJ2-5, with D unresolved. Trimming left V 3 bases short and J 0 bases short, with 5 bases between. There are 13 residues in the CDR3. DNA for the CDR3: TGTGCCAGCAGTTTGTCCGACCAAGAGACCCAGTACTTC. Translation: CASSLSDQETQYF.

The chain carries TRBV27 and TRBJ2-3; possible D gene TRBD2, 6 bases. CDR1 MNHEY and CDR2 SMNVEV come from the germline V gene (reference sequence). This CDR3 is built from 14 residues. Trimming cost V 2 bases and J 5 bases, with 11 bases left between them. The CDR3 protein is CASSLPGTLDTQYF. The CDR3 bases are TGTGCCAGCAGTTTACCCGGGACTCTAGATACGCAGTATTTT.

J is TRBJ1-6 and V is TRBV18; D is possibly TRBD1 (6 bases). This CDR3 contains 15 residues. V was shortened by 1 base and J by 5 bases, with 9 bases between the two germline ends. The germline gives CDR1 KGHSH, CDR2 LQKENI. The CDR3 sequence is CASSPQQGDNSPLHF. The DNA for the CDR3 is TGTGCCAGCTCACCACAACAGGGAGATAATTCACCCCTCCACTTT. The complete variable domain, with remaining parts taken from reference TRBV18 and TRBJ1-6, reads NAGVMQNPRHLVRRRGQEARLRCSPMKGHSHVYWYRQLPEEGLKFMVYLQKENIIDESGMPKERFSAEFPKEGPSILRIQQVVRGDSAAYFCASSPQQGDNSPLHFGNGTRLTVT.

This clone was seen once. The genes are TRBV9 and TRBJ2-7; weak D call: TRBD2 (5 bases). Trimming left V 5 bases short and J 6 bases short, with 24 bases between. The CDR3 loop spans 16 amino acids. CDR1 SGDLS and CDR2 YYNGEE come from the germline V gene. CDR3 loop: CASSQWGVSRAGEQYF. CDR3 coding DNA: TGTGCCAGCAGTCAGTGGGGAGTCTCCCGGGCCGGCGAGCAGTACTTC.

The chain carries TRBV11-2 and TRBJ2-5; D is possibly TRBD1 (6 bases). The CDR3 extends over 15 amino acids. V dropped 3 bases and J dropped 4 bases, with 15 bases sitting between them. Germline values: CDR1 SGHAT, CDR2 FQNNGV. The CDR3 sequence: CASSFKTGWGETQYF. The CDR3 DNA sequence: TGTGCCAGCAGCTTTAAAACAGGGTGGGGAGAGACCCAGTACTTC.

The genes are TRBV5-8 and TRBJ2-1, with TRBD1 as a possible D gene (6 bases). The CDR3 consists of 15 residues. Looked up from germline, CDR1 is SGHTS and CDR2 is YDEGEE. Trimming removed 5 bases at V and 9 bases at J, with 21 bases between. Here the CDR3 DNA reads TGTGCCAGCAGACCTCGGACAGTGGCGATCTCTGAGCAGTTCTTC. It yields the protein CASRPRTVAISEQFF.

The chain employs TRBV10-3 and TRBJ1-2; 8 nucleotides match TRBD1. The germline CDR1 and CDR2 sequences are ENHRY and SYGVKD. After removal of 4 bases from V and 4 bases from J, the junction contained 5 bases not matched to a gene. There are 14 residues in the CDR3. CDR3 coding DNA: TGTGCCATCAGTGGGACAGGGCGCCTCTATGGCTACACCTTC. This translates into CAISGTGRLYGYTF.

The chain employs TRBV4-3 and TRBJ2-1; 7 nucleotides agree with TRBD2. The junction had 6 bases not matched to a gene; V was cut back by 2 bases and J by 5 bases. The CDR3 length is 15 residues. The V gene's germline CDR1 is LGHNA and CDR2 YSLEER. The CDR3 sequence: CASSQLGTTNNEQFF. The CDR3 DNA sequence: TGCGCCAGCAGCCAATTAGGGACTACCAACAATGAGCAGTTCTTC.

The chain carries TRBV2 and TRBJ2-3; TRBD2 aligns across 8 bases. J gave up 2 bases and V 2 bases, and 6 bases lay outside the gene matches. Germline CDR1 is SNHLY and CDR2 is FYNNEI. There are 16 residues in the CDR3. Here the CDR3 reads CASSEPVLAATDTQYF. The DNA for the CDR3 is TGTGCCAGCAGTGAACCGGTACTAGCGGCCACAGATACGCAGTATTTT.

The chain carries TRBV19 and TRBJ1-1; D is perhaps TRBD1 (6 bases). The CDR3 is made up of 13 amino acids. Germline lookup yields CDR1 LNHDA and CDR2 SQIVND (reference sequence). The V end lost 4 bases, the J end lost 7 bases, and 13 bases lay between the germline ends. The CDR3 sequence is CASSTNRADEAFF. The CDR3 DNA follows: TGTGCCAGTAGTACAAACAGGGCGGATGAAGCTTTCTTT.

The chain employs TRBV5-1 and TRBJ1-5, with unresolved D. Germline CDR1 is SGHRS and CDR2 is YFSETQ. The CDR3 is 14 amino acids. The germline V and J ends were trimmed by 0 bases and 6 bases, with 10 bases remaining between them. The CDR3 region is CASSLEGASQPQHF. CDR3 nucleotide sequence: TGCGCCAGCAGCTTGGAGGGAGCGAGTCAGCCCCAGCATTTT.

The V and J genes are TRBV10-2 and TRBJ2-5, with a tentative D call TRBD1 (6 bases). Trimming shortened V by 0 bases and J by 4 bases, and 18 bases separated the two germline ends. Germline V gives CDR1 WSHSY, CDR2 SAAADI. This CDR3 contains 17 residues. CDR3 sequence: CASSESFRSRGRETQYF. CDR3 nucleotide sequence: TGCGCCAGCAGTGAGTCGTTTAGGTCCAGGGGACGAGAGACCCAGTACTTC.

The chain has TRBV14 and TRBJ1-2, with 7 bases matching TRBD1. Germline trimming cut 5 bases from V and 7 bases from J; bases unmatched to any gene: 10. The CDR3 loop spans 14 amino acids. CDR1 is SGHDN and CDR2 is FVKESK in the germline V gene. The CDR3 bases are TGTGCCAGCAGCTCGGGACAGTCCCTCGGTGGCTACACCTTC. Translated, it gives CASSSGQSLGGYTF. The entire variable domain, with the rest obtained from reference TRBV14 and TRBJ1-2, is as follows: EAGVTQFPSHSVIEKGQTVTLRCDPISGHDNLYWYRRVMGKEIKFLLHFVKESKQDESGMPNNRFLAERTGGTYSTLKVQPAELEDSGVYFCASSSGQSLGGYTFGSGTRLTVV.

The chain employs TRBV7-8 and TRBJ2-7, with D possibly matching TRBD2 (6 bases). The CDR3 spans 14 residues. The germline V gene encodes CDR1 SGHVS and CDR2 FQNEAQ. Trimming removed 5 bases from V and 0 bases from J, with 11 bases in between. This CDR3 reads CASSPPDYSYEQYF. The CDR3 nucleotides are TGTGCCAGCAGCCCCCCGGACTACTCCTACGAGCAGTACTTC. The full variable domain, in which reference TRBV7-8 and TRBJ2-7 provide the parts outside the CDR3, is GAGVSQSPRYKVAKRGQDVALRCDPISGHVSLFWYQQALGQGPEFLTYFQNEAQLDKSGLPSDRFFAERPEGSVSTLKIQRTQQEDSAVYLCASSPPDYSYEQYFGPGTRLTVT.

This clone was seen a single time. The V and J genes are TRBV11-3 and TRBJ2-7; TRBD2 agrees at 8 bases. Germline V gene sequence: CDR1 SGHNT, CDR2 YENEEA. V shed 4 bases, J shed 0 bases, and the junction held 5 bases outside the gene matches. This CDR3 is built from 15 residues. CDR3: CASSSIAGSSYEQYF. The CDR3 DNA reads TGTGCCAGCAGCTCGATAGCGGGGAGCTCCTACGAGCAGTACTTC.

CDR3 residues: CASSAGTGGDTEAFF. CDR3 nucleotide sequence: TGTGCCAGCAGCGCCGGGACAGGGGGGGACACTGAAGCTTTCTTT. This sequence joins TRBV9 and TRBJ1-1; the match to TRBD1 covers 11 bases. CDR3 length equals 15 residues. Germline V gives CDR1 SGDLS, CDR2 YYNGEE. Trimming took 3 bases from V and 3 from J; bases not matched to a gene: 4.